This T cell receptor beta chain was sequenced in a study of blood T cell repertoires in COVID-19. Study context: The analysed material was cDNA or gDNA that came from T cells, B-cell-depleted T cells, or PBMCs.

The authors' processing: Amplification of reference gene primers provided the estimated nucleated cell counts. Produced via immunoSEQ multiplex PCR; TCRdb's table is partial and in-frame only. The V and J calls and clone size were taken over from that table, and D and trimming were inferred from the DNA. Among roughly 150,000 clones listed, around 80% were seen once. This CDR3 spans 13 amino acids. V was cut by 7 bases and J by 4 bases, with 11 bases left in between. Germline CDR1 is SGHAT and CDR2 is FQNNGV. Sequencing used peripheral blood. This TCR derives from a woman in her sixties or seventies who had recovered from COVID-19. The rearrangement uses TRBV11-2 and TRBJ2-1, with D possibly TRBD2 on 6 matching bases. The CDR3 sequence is CASTSGVYNEQFF. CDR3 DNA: TGTGCCAGCACCTCGGGGGTTTACAATGAGCAGTTCTTC.